The 21 T cell receptor beta chains listed next were all sequenced from one sample in a study of blood T cell repertoires in COVID-19. Profiled with immunoSEQ multiplex PCR; TCRdb holds only in-frame clones, not every one. The sample lists some 31,000 clones, approximately 80% occurring once. Sequenced material: peripheral blood. The receptors were gathered from a woman aged 60-75 years with acute or convalescent COVID-19.

The CDR3 protein is CSVEGTAEAFF. CDR3 in DNA: TGCAGCGTTGAAGGGACAGCCGAGGCTTTCTTT. This chain joins TRBV29-1 and TRBJ1-1, with TRBD1 as a possible D gene (6 bases). Germline V CDR1 and CDR2: SQVTM, ANQGSEA. Trimming removed 1 base from V and 11 bases from J, with 11 bases in between. The CDR3 has 11 residues.

The chain combines TRBV28 with TRBJ1-4; perhaps TRBD1 as D (5 bases). Looked up from germline, CDR1 is MDHEN and CDR2 is SYDVKM. There are 14 residues in the CDR3. The germline V and J ends were trimmed by 7 bases and 5 bases, with 14 bases remaining between them. DNA for the CDR3: TGTGCCAGCATATCGACAGCCAGCAATGAAAAACTGTTTTTT. Translation gives CASISTASNEKLFF.

The chain links TRBV10-1 to TRBJ2-7; 9 bases are shared with TRBD2. Trimming removed 6 bases from V and 2 bases from J; junction bases left unmatched: 8. Germline values: CDR1 WNHNN, CDR2 SYGVQD (reference sequence). This CDR3 has 15 residues. Here the CDR3 reads CASRSGRGGPYEQYF. In DNA form, the CDR3 reads TGCGCCAGCAGGTCTGGGCGGGGGGGCCCCTACGAGCAGTACTTC.

This chain joins TRBV15 and TRBJ2-5; TRBD2 might be the D (5 bases). The germline V gene encodes CDR1 LNHNV and CDR2 YYDKDF (reference sequence). V lost 0 bases, J lost 5 bases, and 7 bases lay in between. The CDR3 covers 13 residues. Here the CDR3 reads CATSRDPGETQYF. CDR3 nucleotides: TGTGCCACCAGCAGAGACCCGGGGGAGACCCAGTACTTC.

CDR3 bases: TGTGCCTGGAAGGGGGACAGCCATCTTGACACTGAAGCTTTCTTT. Translation gives CAWKGDSHLDTEAFF. The chain links TRBV30 to TRBJ1-1, with 7 bases fitting TRBD1. The CDR3 consists of 15 residues. Trimming at V came to 4 bases and at J to 3 bases, leaving 11 bases not matched to a gene. From germline, CDR1 is GTSNPN and CDR2 SVGIG (reference sequence).

The chain links TRBV5-1 to TRBJ2-7, with 11 bases identical to TRBD2. After removal of 4 bases from V and 6 bases from J, the junction contained 9 bases not matched to a gene. CDR3 length: 15 amino acids. Germline V gene data show CDR1 as SGHRS and CDR2 as YFSETQ. The CDR3 region has the DNA TGCGCCAGCAGCGTCACTAGCGGGGGTAGCGGCGAGCAGTACTTC. This translates into CASSVTSGGSGEQYF.

The J gene is TRBJ1-2, the V gene TRBV15; no clear D gene. CDR3 size: 15 residues. Germline assignment: CDR1 LNHNV and CDR2 YYDKDF (reference sequence). Trimming left V 0 bases short and J 8 bases short, with 16 bases between. The CDR3 spells CATSRDQGSVPGYTF. The CDR3 DNA follows: TGTGCCACCAGCAGAGATCAAGGGAGCGTCCCAGGCTACACCTTC.

This clone was detected only a few times. V usage is TRBV10-3 and J usage is TRBJ1-2; 8 nucleotides agree with TRBD1. The CDR3 length is 14 residues. V dropped 2 bases and J dropped 3; count of bases not matched to a gene: 2. Germline V gives CDR1 ENHRY, CDR2 SYGVKD. CDR3 in DNA: TGTGCCATCAGTGAGCAGACAGGGGACTATGGCTACACCTTC. Its protein is CAISEQTGDYGYTF.

V and J are TRBV5-4 and TRBJ1-6; the D gene is possibly TRBD1 (5 bases). The CDR3 runs to 15 residues. The germline V and J ends were trimmed by 0 bases and 5 bases, with 9 bases remaining between them. The germline gives CDR1 SGHNT, CDR2 YYREEE (reference sequence). In DNA form, the CDR3 reads TGTGCCAGCAGCTTGGCTGGGGGGAATAATTCACCCCTCCACTTT. It translates to CASSLAGGNNSPLHF.

The chain joins TRBV28 to TRBJ1-5; D unresolved. V lost 2 bases to trimming and J lost 4 bases, with 15 bases between them. Germline CDR1 and CDR2: MDHEN and SYDVKM. This CDR3 has 16 residues. CDR3 protein: CASSLRNSIVNQPQHF. The CDR3 coding sequence is TGTGCCAGCAGTTTACGCAATAGTATCGTAAATCAGCCCCAGCATTTT.

The chain links TRBV20-1 to TRBJ1-1; D remains ambiguous. The V gene's germline CDR1 is DFQATT and CDR2 SNEGSKA (reference sequence). V was pared by 0 bases and J by 11 bases, with 10 bases between. This CDR3 has 11 amino acids. CDR3: CSARDRGSAFF. DNA of the CDR3: TGCAGTGCTAGAGATAGAGGGTCGGCTTTCTTT.

For this clone: The germline gene is not matched at one end of the junction; a read error may be the cause. The chain combines TRBV7-2 with TRBJ2-1; D perhaps matches TRBD1 (5 bases). The length of the CDR3 is 15 residues. Germline CDR1 SGHTA, CDR2 FQGNSA. This CDR3 reads CASSPRALSSNEQFF. CDR3 DNA: TGTGCCAGCAGCCCCAGGGCCCTCTCCTCCAATGAGCAGTTCTTC.

The V and J genes are TRBV7-9 and TRBJ2-7; 7 bases fit TRBD2. Per the germline V gene, CDR1 is SEHNR and CDR2 is FQNEAQ (reference sequence). After removal of 5 bases from V and 5 bases from J, the junction contained 12 bases not matched to a gene. There are 15 residues in the CDR3. In DNA, the CDR3 is TGTGCCAGCAGCCGAGTGGGGGAGGGGAGTGACGAGCAGTACTTC. Translation: CASSRVGEGSDEQYF. Filled out from reference TRBV7-9 and TRBJ2-7, the complete variable domain reads DTGVSQNPRHKITKRGQNVTFRCDPISEHNRLYWYRQTLGQGPEFLTYFQNEAQLEKSRLLSDRFSAERPKGSFSTLEIQRTEQGDSAMYLCASSRVGEGSDEQYFGPGTRLTVT.

This clone turned up a few times. The chain recombines TRBV4-1 with TRBJ2-7, with D possibly being TRBD2 (6 bases). The CDR3 is made up of 15 amino acids. Germline loops: CDR1 MGHRA, CDR2 YSYEKL. V lost 0 bases, J lost 6 bases, and 15 bases lay in between. CDR3 nucleotides: TGCGCCAGCAGCCAAGAACACAGCGTCGGGGGCGAGCAGTACTTC. Amino acid sequence: CASSQEHSVGGEQYF.

This clone was seen just once. This sequence joins TRBV5-6 and TRBJ2-5; no clear D. Germline CDR1 is SGHDT and CDR2 is YYEEEE. Trimming shortened V by 2 bases and J by 1 base, and 6 bases separated the two germline ends. This CDR3 comprises 13 residues. The CDR3 DNA follows: TGTGCCAGCAGCTTCAGGATCCAAGAGACCCAGTACTTC. Protein: CASSFRIQETQYF.

The chain links TRBV7-6 to TRBJ2-3; 9 nucleotides agree with TRBD2. CDR1 and CDR2 from the germline V gene are SGHVS and FNYEAQ. The CDR3 sequence is 17 residues long. The V gene end was trimmed by 1 base and the J gene end by 1 base; junction bases not matched to a gene: 6. The CDR3 coding sequence is TGTGCCAGCAGCTTAGGTAGTAGCGGGGGCGGCACAGATACGCAGTATTTT. This sequence encodes CASSLGSSGGGTDTQYF.

The chain employs TRBV10-3 and TRBJ2-1, with D possibly matching TRBD2 (5 bases). Germline lookup yields CDR1 ENHRY and CDR2 SYGVKD. V was pared by 3 bases and J by 4 bases, with 13 bases between. This CDR3 is 15 amino acids long. This CDR3 reads CAISEGGKTYNEQFF. CDR3 bases: TGTGCCATCAGTGAAGGAGGAAAAACTTACAATGAGCAGTTCTTC.

V and J are TRBV6-1 and TRBJ1-1; D is possibly TRBD1 (6 bases). Between the trimmed V and J ends, which lost 0 bases and 3 bases, there was a span of 20 bases. Germline CDR1 MNHNS, CDR2 SASEGT. This CDR3 has 18 amino acids. The CDR3 region has the DNA TGTGCCAGCAGTGAAGCGGAGTTACAGGACAGAATGGACACTGAAGCTTTCTTT. Translated: CASSEAELQDRMDTEAFF.

The V and J genes are TRBV28 and TRBJ1-5, with 8 nucleotides matching TRBD1. V shed 7 bases, J shed 3 bases, and the junction held 8 bases outside the gene matches. The CDR3 covers 15 residues. Looked up from germline, CDR1 is MDHEN and CDR2 is SYDVKM. CDR3 region: CASTSDRAINQPQHF. CDR3 nucleotide sequence: TGTGCCAGCACTTCGGACAGGGCGATCAATCAGCCCCAGCATTTT.

The chain links TRBV19 to TRBJ1-2, with a possible D match to TRBD1 (5 bases). Trimming stripped 6 bases from V and 2 bases from J, with 16 bases between. CDR3 length equals 15 residues. Germline loops: CDR1 LNHDA, CDR2 SQIVND (reference sequence). The DNA of the CDR3 is TGTGCCAGTAGCAAGACAGTATCGGAAAACTATGGCTACACCTTC. This codes for CASSKTVSENYGYTF.

This chain joins TRBV6-2 or TRBV6-3 and TRBJ1-5; a possible D gene is TRBD1 (6 bases). Germline lookup yields CDR1 MNHEY and CDR2 SVGEGT. The CDR3 contains 17 residues. V was cut by 6 bases and J by 0 bases, with 18 bases left in between. The CDR3, as DNA: TGTGCCAGCAGCCCTCGACAGGTTTTTGATAGCAATCAGCCCCAGCATTTT. This gives the protein CASSPRQVFDSNQPQHF.